The T cell receptor (beta chain) under discussion was sequenced for a study of long-term antiretroviral therapy in people with HIV. Regarding the study as a whole: Post-treatment diversity went higher with ART but stayed below transplant donor controls. Blood dates from about 2003 to 2018, possibly under older ART regimens.

Trimming cost V 4 bases and J 4 bases; bases outside gene matches: 5. The germline CDR1 and CDR2 sequences are SEHNR and FQNEAQ (reference sequence). This CDR3 region has 14 residues. Worth noting for this clone: Its cognate antigen is unknown.

Researchers ran immunoSEQ v3.0 at survey level. Sequencing used immunoSEQ multiplex PCR; TCRdb keeps in-frame clones, though not all of them. The data hold 20,000 to 25,000 clones, with roughly three quarters observed a single time. This rearrangement joins TRBV7-9 to TRBJ2-7, with 9 bases matching TRBD1. The sequenced sample was unsorted PBMCs, obtained 1.7 to 1.8 years before starting antiretroviral therapy. The origin of this receptor is a woman in her forties with HIV. The CDR3, as DNA: TGTGCCAGCAGCTCCTCCGGACAGGGGTACGAGCAGTACTTC. It translates to CASSSSGQGYEQYF.